This T cell receptor beta chain is drawn from a study of T cells in pancreatic ductal adenocarcinoma. General observations from the study: Comparisons of tumor and blood clonality may show falsely lower tumor diversity.

Points on this clone: Its matching antigen is unknown.

The germline V and J ends were trimmed by 6 bases and 6 bases, with 12 bases remaining between them. CDR3 length equals 12 residues. The germline V gene encodes CDR1 KGHSH and CDR2 LQKENI. Selected pancreatic ductal adenocarcinoma patients had undergone surgery without neoadjuvant therapy. Some clones are missing from TCRdb's copy, which holds only in-frame ones; the method was immunoSEQ multiplex PCR. Of over 100,000 clones listed, over 90% are singletons. The receptor was isolated from a human donor with pancreatic ductal adenocarcinoma. The chain uses TRBV18 and TRBJ2-7; possibly TRBD2 for D (6 bases). The specimen was PBMCs. CDR3 sequence: CASSVRGGEQYF. The CDR3 DNA sequence: TGTGCCAGCTCGGTGAGGGGAGGCGAGCAGTACTTC. Full variable domain (remainder filled in from reference TRBV18 and TRBJ2-7): NAGVMQNPRHLVRRRGQEARLRCSPMKGHSHVYWYRQLPEEGLKFMVYLQKENIIDESGMPKERFSAEFPKEGPSILRIQQVVRGDSAAYFCASSVRGGEQYFGPGTRLTVT.